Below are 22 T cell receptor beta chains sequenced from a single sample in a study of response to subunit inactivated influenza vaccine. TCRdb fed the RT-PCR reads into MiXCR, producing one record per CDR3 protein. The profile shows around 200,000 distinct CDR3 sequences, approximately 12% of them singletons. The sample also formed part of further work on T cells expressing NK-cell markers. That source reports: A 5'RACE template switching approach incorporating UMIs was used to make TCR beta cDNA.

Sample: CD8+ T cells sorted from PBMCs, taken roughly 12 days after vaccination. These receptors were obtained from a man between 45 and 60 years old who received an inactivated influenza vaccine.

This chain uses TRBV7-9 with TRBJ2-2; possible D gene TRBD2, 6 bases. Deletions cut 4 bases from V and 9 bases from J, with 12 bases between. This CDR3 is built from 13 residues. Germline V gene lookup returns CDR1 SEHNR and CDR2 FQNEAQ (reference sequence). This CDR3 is CASSSPLAWELFF. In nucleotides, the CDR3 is TGTGCCAGCAGCTCCCCACTAGCTTGGGAGCTGTTTTTT.

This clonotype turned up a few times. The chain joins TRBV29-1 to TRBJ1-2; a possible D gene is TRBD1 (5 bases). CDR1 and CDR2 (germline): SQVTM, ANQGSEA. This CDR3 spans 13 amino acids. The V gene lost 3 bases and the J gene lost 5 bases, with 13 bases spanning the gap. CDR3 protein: CSVDSPGSYGYTF. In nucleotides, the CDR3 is TGCAGCGTTGATTCACCAGGGTCTTATGGCTACACCTTC.

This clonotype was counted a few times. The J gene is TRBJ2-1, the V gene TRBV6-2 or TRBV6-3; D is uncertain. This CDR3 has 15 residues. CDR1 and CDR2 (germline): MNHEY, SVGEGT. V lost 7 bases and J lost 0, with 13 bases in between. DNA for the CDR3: TGTGCCAGCACCCACGGCGAAAGCTCCTACAATGAGCAGTTCTTC. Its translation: CASTHGESSYNEQFF.

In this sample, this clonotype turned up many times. CDR3 coding DNA: TGTGCCAGCAGCCAAGGGACGGGACTCTACTACGAGCAGTACTTC. Its translation: CASSQGTGLYYEQYF. The chain recombines TRBV4-2 with TRBJ2-7, with D maybe TRBD2 (6 bases). The germline CDR1 and CDR2 sequences are LGHNA and YNFKEQ. The CDR3 contains 15 residues. The germline V and J ends were trimmed by 1 base and 3 bases, with 13 bases remaining between them.

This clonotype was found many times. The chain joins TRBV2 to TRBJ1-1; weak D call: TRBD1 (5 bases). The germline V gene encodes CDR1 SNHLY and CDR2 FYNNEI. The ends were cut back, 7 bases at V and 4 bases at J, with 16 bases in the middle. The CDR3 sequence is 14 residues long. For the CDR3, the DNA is TGTGCCAGCAATTCGCCAGGACACGGCACTGAAGCTTTCTTT. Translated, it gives CASNSPGHGTEAFF.

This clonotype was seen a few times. The CDR3 region has the DNA TGCGCCAGCAGCCAAGTAGCGGGAGGGCCTTACGAGCAGTACTTC. Its protein is CASSQVAGGPYEQYF. V and J are TRBV4-1 and TRBJ2-7, with 11 bases identical to TRBD2. This CDR3 has 15 residues. CDR1 is MGHRA and CDR2 is YSYEKL in the germline V gene. V gave up 1 base and J gave up 4 bases; unmatched junction bases: 3.

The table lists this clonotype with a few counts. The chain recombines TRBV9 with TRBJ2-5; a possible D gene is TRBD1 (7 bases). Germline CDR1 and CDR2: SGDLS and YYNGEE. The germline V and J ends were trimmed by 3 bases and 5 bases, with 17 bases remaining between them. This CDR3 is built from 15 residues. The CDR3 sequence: CASSASGGGLETQYF. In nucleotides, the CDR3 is TGTGCCAGCAGCGCGTCAGGGGGAGGCTTGGAGACCCAGTACTTC.

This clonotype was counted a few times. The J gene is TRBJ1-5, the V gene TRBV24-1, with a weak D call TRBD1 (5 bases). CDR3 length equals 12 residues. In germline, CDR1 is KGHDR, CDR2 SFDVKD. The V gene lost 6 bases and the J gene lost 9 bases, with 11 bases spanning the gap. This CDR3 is CATSQGGLPQHF. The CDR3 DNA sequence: TGTGCCACCAGTCAGGGAGGATTGCCCCAGCATTTT.

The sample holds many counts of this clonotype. The CDR3 sequence is CASSPWTGAYEQYF. The CDR3 DNA follows: TGCGCCAGCAGCCCGTGGACAGGGGCTTACGAGCAGTACTTC. This rearrangement joins TRBV5-1 to TRBJ2-7, with 9 positions matching TRBD1. Trimming at V came to 4 bases and at J to 4 bases, leaving 6 bases not matched to a gene. This CDR3 region has 14 residues. Germline V gives CDR1 SGHRS, CDR2 YFSETQ.

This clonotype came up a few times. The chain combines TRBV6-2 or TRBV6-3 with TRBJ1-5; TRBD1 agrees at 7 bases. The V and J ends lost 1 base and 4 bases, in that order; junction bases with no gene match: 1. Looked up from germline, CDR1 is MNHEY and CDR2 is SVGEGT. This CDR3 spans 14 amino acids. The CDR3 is CASSYWDRNQPQHF. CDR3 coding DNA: TGTGCCAGCAGTTACTGGGACAGAAATCAGCCCCAGCATTTT.

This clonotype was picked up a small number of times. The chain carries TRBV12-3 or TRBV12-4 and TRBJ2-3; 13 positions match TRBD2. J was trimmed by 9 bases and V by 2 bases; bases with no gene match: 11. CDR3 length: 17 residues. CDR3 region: CASSLSSPLAGGDTQYF. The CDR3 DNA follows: TGTGCCAGCAGTTTAAGCTCCCCACTAGCGGGGGGGGACACGCAGTATTTT.

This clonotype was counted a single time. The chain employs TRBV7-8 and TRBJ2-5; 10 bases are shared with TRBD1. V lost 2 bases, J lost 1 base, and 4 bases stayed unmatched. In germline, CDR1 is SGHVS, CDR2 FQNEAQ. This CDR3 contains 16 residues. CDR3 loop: CASSLPRTGGQETQYF. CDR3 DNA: TGTGCCAGCAGCTTACCGAGGACAGGGGGCCAAGAGACCCAGTACTTC.

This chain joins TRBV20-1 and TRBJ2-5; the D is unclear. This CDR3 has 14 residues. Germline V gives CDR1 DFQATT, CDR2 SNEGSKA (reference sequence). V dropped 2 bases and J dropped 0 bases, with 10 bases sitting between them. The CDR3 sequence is CSARRLGDQETQYF. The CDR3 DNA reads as TGCAGTGCTAGACGGCTTGGGGACCAAGAGACCCAGTACTTC.

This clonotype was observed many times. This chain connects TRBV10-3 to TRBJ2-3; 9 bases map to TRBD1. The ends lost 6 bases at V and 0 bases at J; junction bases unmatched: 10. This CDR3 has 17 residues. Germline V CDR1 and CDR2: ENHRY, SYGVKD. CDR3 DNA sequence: TGTGCCATCAGCGATTCCCGGGGGACAGGGAGCACAGATACGCAGTATTTT. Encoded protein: CAISDSRGTGSTDTQYF.

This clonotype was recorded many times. CDR3 loop: CASSFYRGNSYEQYF. CDR3 sequence (DNA): TGTGCCAGCAGTTTTTACAGGGGAAACTCCTACGAGCAGTACTTC. The chain has TRBV7-2 and TRBJ2-7, with 7 bases that match TRBD1. Trimming removed 6 bases from V and 0 bases from J; junction bases left unmatched: 8. Per germline, CDR1 SGHTA and CDR2 FQGNSA. The CDR3 consists of 15 residues.

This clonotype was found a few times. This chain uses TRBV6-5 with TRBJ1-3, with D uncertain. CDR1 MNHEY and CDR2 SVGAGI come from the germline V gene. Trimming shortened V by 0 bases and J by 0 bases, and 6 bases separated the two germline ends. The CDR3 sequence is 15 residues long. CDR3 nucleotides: TGTGCCAGCAGTTACTCCTGGAACTCTGGAAACACCATATATTTT. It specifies CASSYSWNSGNTIYF.

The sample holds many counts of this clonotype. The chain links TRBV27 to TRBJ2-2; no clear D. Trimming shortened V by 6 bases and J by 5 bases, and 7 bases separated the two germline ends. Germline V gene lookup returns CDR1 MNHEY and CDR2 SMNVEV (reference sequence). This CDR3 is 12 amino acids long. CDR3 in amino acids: CASRTLTGELFF. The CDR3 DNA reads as TGTGCCAGCAGGACCCTAACCGGGGAGCTGTTTTTT.

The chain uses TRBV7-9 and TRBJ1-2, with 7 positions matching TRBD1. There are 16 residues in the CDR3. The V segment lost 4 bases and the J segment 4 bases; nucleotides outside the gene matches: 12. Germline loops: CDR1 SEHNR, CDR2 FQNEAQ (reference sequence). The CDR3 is CASSSDRDGISYGYTF. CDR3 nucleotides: TGTGCCAGCAGCTCAGACAGGGACGGGATAAGCTATGGCTACACCTTC.

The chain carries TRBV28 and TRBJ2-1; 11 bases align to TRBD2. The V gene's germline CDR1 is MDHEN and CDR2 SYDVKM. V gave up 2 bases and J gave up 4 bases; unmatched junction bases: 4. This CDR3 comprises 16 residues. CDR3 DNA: TGTGCCAGCAGTTTAGTTAGCGGGGGGGGGTACAATGAGCAGTTCTTC. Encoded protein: CASSLVSGGGYNEQFF.

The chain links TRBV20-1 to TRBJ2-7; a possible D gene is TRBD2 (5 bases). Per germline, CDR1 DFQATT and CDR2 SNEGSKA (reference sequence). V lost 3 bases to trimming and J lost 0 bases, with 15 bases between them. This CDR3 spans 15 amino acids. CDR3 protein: CSASGLLTPSYEQYF. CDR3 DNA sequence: TGCAGTGCTAGTGGACTCCTGACGCCCTCCTACGAGCAGTACTTC.

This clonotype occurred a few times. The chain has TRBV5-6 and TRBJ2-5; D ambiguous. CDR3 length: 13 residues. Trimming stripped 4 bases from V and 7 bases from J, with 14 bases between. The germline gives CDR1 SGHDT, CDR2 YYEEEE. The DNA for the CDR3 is TGTGCCAGCAGCCTCACAAAGAAAGGGACCCAGTACTTC. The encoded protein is CASSLTKKGTQYF.

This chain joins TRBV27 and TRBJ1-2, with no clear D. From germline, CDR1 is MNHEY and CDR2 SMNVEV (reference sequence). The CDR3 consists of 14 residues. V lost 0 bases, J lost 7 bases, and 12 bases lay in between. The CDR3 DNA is TGTGCCAGCAGTTTATCCCATGGTATTGGTGGCTACACCTTC. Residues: CASSLSHGIGGYTF.